The 7 T cell receptor beta chains below come from one sample, sequenced in a study of liver allograft versus peripheral blood T cells. Study background: Peripheral blood of the recipients supplied T cell receptor repertoires that were compared with those in transplanted livers.

MiXCR, applied by TCRdb to the reads, yields one record per CDR3 protein. The data show 9,200 or so distinct CDR3 sequences, with 16% seen just once and 1.5% to 2% held by the top ten. Receptor source: a human patient who had a liver transplant. A share of the T cells may be of graft donor origin.

This chain links TRBV20-1 with TRBJ1-1; tentative D call: TRBD1 (5 bases). Germline V lookup: CDR1 DFQATT, CDR2 SNEGSKA (reference sequence). The CDR3 is made up of 13 amino acids. Trimming pared 3 bases from V and 4 bases from J, leaving 12 bases between. The CDR3 is CSARDSRGTEAFF. The CDR3 DNA reads as TGCAGTGCTAGGGACTCGAGGGGCACTGAAGCTTTCTTT.

This clonotype was detected many times. This chain joins TRBV19 and TRBJ1-1; D is unresolved. This CDR3 comprises 14 residues. Looked up from germline, CDR1 is LNHDA and CDR2 is SQIVND (reference sequence). V gave up 0 bases and J gave up 4 bases, with 9 bases separating them. The CDR3 nucleotides read TGTGCCAGTAGTATAGATCGGGTTGGCACTGAAGCTTTCTTT. Its protein product is CASSIDRVGTEAFF.

This clonotype is classed as medium-sized. The chain employs TRBV5-4 and TRBJ1-4, with D perhaps TRBD1 (6 bases). The CDR3 contains 17 residues. Germline values: CDR1 SGHNT, CDR2 YYREEE (reference sequence). The V end lost 0 bases, the J end lost 0 bases, and 12 bases lay between the germline ends. The CDR3 reads CASSLGNRGATNEKLFF. Written as DNA, the CDR3 is TGTGCCAGCAGCTTGGGGAATAGGGGGGCAACTAATGAAAAACTGTTTTTT.

The V gene is TRBV29-1, the J gene TRBJ2-5; D unresolved. The CDR3 covers 13 residues. Trimming took 6 bases from V and 4 from J, leaving 15 bases between them. CDR1 SQVTM and CDR2 ANQGSEA come from the germline V gene. CDR3 in DNA: TGCAGCGTGGCCCAGCGACGGTTAGAGACCCAGTACTTC. This gives the protein CSVAQRRLETQYF.

This clonotype showed up just a few times. The rearrangement joins TRBV20-1 to TRBJ2-1; the match to TRBD1 covers 10 bases. Unmatched junction bases numbered 9, after V lost 6 bases and J lost 7 bases. Germline V gene sequence: CDR1 DFQATT, CDR2 SNEGSKA (reference sequence). This CDR3 has 14 amino acids. The DNA for the CDR3 is TGCAGTGCCGGGACAGGGGTGCTGAGGAATGAGCAGTTCTTC. Encoded protein: CSAGTGVLRNEQFF.

This clonotype is categorized as medium-sized (0.01 to 0.1%). The V gene is TRBV3-1, the J gene TRBJ1-1, with D perhaps matching TRBD1 (6 bases). This CDR3 is 16 amino acids long. Germline assignment: CDR1 LGHDT and CDR2 YNNKEL (reference sequence). Trimming pared 5 bases from V and 4 bases from J, leaving 20 bases between. CDR3 protein: CASSFGGAGQGTEAFF. In DNA form, the CDR3 reads TGTGCCAGCAGCTTCGGGGGCGCCGGCCAGGGCACTGAAGCTTTCTTT.

This clonotype occurred many times. V gene TRBV6-1 combines with J gene TRBJ2-7; 8 bases align to TRBD1. CDR1 is MNHNS, CDR2 SASEGT, per germline. The trim removed 10 bases at V and 5 bases at J, leaving 7 bases unmatched. The CDR3 extends over 12 amino acids. The chain's CDR3 is CATRQGHDEQYF. CDR3 coding DNA: TGTGCCACCCGACAGGGGCACGACGAGCAGTACTTC.